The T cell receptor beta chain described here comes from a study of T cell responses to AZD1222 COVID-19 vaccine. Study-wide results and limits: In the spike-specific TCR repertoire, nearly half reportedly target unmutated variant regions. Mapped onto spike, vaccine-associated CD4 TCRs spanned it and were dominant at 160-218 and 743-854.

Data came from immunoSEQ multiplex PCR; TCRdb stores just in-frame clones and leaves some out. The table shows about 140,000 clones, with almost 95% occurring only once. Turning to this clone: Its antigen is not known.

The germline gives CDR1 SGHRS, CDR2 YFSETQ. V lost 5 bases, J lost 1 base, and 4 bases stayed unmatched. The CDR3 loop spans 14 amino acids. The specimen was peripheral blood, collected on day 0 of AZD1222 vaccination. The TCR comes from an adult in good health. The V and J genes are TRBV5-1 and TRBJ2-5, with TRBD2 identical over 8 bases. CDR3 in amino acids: CASSLTSGQETQYF. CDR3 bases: TGCGCCAGCAGTTTAACTAGCGGCCAAGAGACCCAGTACTTC.